This T cell receptor beta chain comes out of a study of T-cell memory formation after mild COVID-19. In the study overall: TCR clusters were mostly confined to one donor each. Points from the study as a whole: Cross-reactive memory seemingly joined, as some responding clones were found in pre-infection memory.

TCRdb re-called the 5' RACE reads with MiXCR, one entry per CDR3 protein. The sample has about 240,000 distinct CDR3 sequences, 8.5% to 9.5% seen once. In this sample, this clonotype turned up a few times. What it binds is unknown. The V gene's germline CDR1 is KGHDR and CDR2 SFDVKD. V gave up 7 bases and J gave up 0 bases, with 21 bases separating them. This CDR3 contains 19 residues. The source material was PBMCs or a T cell subset sorted from them (not recorded which). J is TRBJ2-6 and V is TRBV24-1, with D perhaps matching TRBD2 (6 bases). This receptor was taken from a man between 18 and 35 years old who had mild COVID-19 (a few samples of this study predate the infection). Cell type and time point are not known. CDR3 DNA: TGTGCCACCAGCAAGACTAGTGGGGGGTTAATCTCTGGGGCCAACGTCCTGACTTTC. This codes for CATSKTSGGLISGANVLTF.